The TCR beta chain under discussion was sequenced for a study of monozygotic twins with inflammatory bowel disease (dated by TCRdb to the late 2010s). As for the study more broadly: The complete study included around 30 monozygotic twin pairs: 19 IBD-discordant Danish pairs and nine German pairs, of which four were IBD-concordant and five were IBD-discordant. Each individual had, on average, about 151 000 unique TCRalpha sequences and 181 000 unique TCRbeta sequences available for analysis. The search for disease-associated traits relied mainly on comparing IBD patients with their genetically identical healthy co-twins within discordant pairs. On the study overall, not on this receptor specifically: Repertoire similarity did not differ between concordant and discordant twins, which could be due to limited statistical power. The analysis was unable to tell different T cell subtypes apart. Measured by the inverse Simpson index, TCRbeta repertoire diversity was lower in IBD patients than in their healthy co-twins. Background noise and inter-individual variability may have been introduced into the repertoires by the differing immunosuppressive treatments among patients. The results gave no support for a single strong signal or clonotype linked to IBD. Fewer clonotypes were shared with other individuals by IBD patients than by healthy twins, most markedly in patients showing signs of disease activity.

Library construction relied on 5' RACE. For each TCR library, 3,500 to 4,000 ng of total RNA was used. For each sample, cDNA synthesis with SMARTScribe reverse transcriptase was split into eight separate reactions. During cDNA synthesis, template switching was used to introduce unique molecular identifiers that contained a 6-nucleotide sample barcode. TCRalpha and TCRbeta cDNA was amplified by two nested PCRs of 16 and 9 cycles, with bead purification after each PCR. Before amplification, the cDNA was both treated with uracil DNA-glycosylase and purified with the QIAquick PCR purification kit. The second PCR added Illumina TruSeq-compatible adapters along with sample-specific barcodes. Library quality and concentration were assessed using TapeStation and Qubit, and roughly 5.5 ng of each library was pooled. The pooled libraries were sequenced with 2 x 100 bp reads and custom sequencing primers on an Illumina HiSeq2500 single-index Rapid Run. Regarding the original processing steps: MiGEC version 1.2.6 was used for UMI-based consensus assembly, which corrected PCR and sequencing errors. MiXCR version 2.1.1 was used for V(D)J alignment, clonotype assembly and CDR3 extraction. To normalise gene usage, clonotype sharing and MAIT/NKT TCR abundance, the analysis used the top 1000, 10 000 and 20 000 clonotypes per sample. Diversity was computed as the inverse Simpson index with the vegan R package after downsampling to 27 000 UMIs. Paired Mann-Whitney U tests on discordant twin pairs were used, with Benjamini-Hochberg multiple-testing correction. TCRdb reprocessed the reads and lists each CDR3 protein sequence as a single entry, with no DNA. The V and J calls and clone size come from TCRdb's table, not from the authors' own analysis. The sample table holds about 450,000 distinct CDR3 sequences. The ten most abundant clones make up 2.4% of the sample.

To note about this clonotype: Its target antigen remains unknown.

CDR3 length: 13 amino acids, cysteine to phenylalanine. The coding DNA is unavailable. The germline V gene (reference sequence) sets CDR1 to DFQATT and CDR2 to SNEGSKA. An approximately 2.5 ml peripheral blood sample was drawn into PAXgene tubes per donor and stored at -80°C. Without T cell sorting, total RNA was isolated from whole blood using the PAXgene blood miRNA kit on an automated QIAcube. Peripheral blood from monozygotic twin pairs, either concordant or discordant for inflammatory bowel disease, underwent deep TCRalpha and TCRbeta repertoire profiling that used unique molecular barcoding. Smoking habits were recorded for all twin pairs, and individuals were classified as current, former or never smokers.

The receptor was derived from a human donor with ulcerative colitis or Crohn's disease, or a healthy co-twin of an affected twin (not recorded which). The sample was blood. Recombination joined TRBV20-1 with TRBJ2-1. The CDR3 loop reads CSARARGYNEQFF.